Below, 13 T cell receptor beta chains from the same sample are listed, as sequenced in a study of glioma-infiltrating T cells. Using RNA template, CDR3s of TCR alpha and beta were amplified with iRepertoire arm-PCR. Each CDR3 protein gets one entry after TCRdb re-called the multiplex PCR reads with MiXCR. The data show 6,000 or so distinct CDR3 sequences, roughly 30% seen once. Source material: glioma tissue, nonneoplastic brain tissue, or PBMCs (not recorded which). These receptors were obtained from a human donor with low-grade glioma or glioblastoma, undergoing nonglioma brain surgery, or in good health (not recorded which).

The chain employs TRBV6-1 and TRBJ2-7, with 11 positions matching TRBD1. The CDR3 spans 14 residues. V trimming: 6 bases; J trimming: 2 bases; junction bases outside the gene matches: 3. Germline CDR1 and CDR2: MNHNS and SASEGT. Written as DNA, the CDR3 is TGTGCCAGCAGCGCGGGACAGGGGGCCTACGAGCAGTACTTC. This encodes CASSAGQGAYEQYF.

Sample share makes this clonotype medium-sized (0.01 to 0.1%). This chain joins TRBV15 and TRBJ1-2; D unresolved. CDR1 and CDR2 from the germline V gene are LNHNV and YYDKDF (reference sequence). Trimming removed 1 base at V and 7 bases at J, with 13 bases between. This CDR3 has 14 residues. The CDR3 spells CATSRGESGVGYTF. CDR3 sequence (DNA): TGTGCCACCAGCAGAGGAGAAAGTGGGGTTGGCTACACCTTC.

This clonotype showed up many times. The V call is TRBV12-3 or TRBV12-4, the J call TRBJ2-7; TRBD2 is a possible D gene (7 bases). Trimming stripped 4 bases from V and 5 bases from J, with 15 bases between. The CDR3 totals 14 residues. CDR3 nucleotide sequence: TGTGCCAGCAGTTCCGGGGGGCCCTTCGACGAGCAGTACTTC. Translated, it gives CASSSGGPFDEQYF.

V gene TRBV27 combines with J gene TRBJ1-1; possible D gene TRBD1, 6 bases. Germline CDR1 reads MNHEY; CDR2 reads SMNVEV (reference sequence). Trimming cost V 4 bases and J 11 bases, with 20 bases left between them. The CDR3 is made up of 14 amino acids. The CDR3 sequence: CASSWRDNGMGAFF. The CDR3 DNA reads as TGTGCCAGCAGTTGGCGGGACAACGGAATGGGGGCTTTCTTT.

With regard to this clonotype: This could be a read error, since a much larger clone is one nucleotide away. This chain joins TRBV11-2 and TRBJ2-1; unclear D gene. The length of the CDR3 is 15 residues. Germline CDR1 reads SGHAT; CDR2 reads FQNNGV. The CDR3 here is CAGSLGLGRRNEQFF. The CDR3, as DNA: TGTGCCGGCAGCTTAGGTTTAGGCCGACGCAATGAGCAGTTCTTC. The full variable domain, its missing parts supplied by reference TRBV11-2 and TRBJ2-1, is EAGVAQSPRYKIIEKRQSVAFWCNPISGHATLYWYQQILGQGPKLLIQFQNNGVVDDSQLPKDRFSAERLKGVDSTLKIQPAKLEDSAVYLCAGSLGLGRRNEQFFGPGTRLTVL.

There are many counts of this clonotype. This chain connects TRBV11-2 to TRBJ2-5; no clear D. Germline assignment: CDR1 SGHAT and CDR2 FQNNGV. The CDR3 extends over 13 amino acids. V was clipped by 4 bases and J by 2 bases, with 8 bases between them. The CDR3 is CASSSTLQETQYF. The CDR3 DNA sequence: TGTGCCAGCAGCTCGACTTTACAAGAGACCCAGTACTTC.

This clonotype is medium-sized in the sample. J is TRBJ2-1 and V is TRBV6-2 or TRBV6-3, with 7 positions matching TRBD2. V dropped 6 bases and J dropped 10; count of bases not matched to a gene: 6. The V gene's germline CDR1 is MNHEY and CDR2 SVGEGT. The CDR3 has 12 amino acids. CDR3 protein: CASRTAGPEQFF. The CDR3, as DNA: TGTGCCAGCAGGACAGCGGGACCGGAGCAGTTCTTC.

Points on this clonotype: The missing conserved phenylalanine or tryptophan at the end of this CDR3 makes a read error likely. It is unclear where the CDR3 begins or ends on the DNA, so no DNA is shown, and the CDR3 is as TCRdb lists it. The V and J genes are TRBV6-9 and TRBJ2-1; the table's TRBD2 call for D was not verified on the DNA. The CDR3 is 15 residues long, counting both termini. Germline-derived CDR1 and CDR2 are MNHGY and SVAAGI. CDR3 sequence: CASSSGLAGYNEPFV.

By share, this clonotype counts as medium-sized. The chain recombines TRBV27 with TRBJ2-7; tentative D call: TRBD2 (5 bases). The germline CDR1 and CDR2 sequences are MNHEY and SMNVEV (reference sequence). The CDR3 length is 14 residues. With 4 bases removed from V and 2 bases from J, the gap between germline ends came to 12 bases. As DNA, the CDR3 is TGTGCCAGCAGTTCCGCTAGCTCTCCCTACGAGCAGTACGTC. This gives the protein CASSSASSPYEQYV.

This clonotype is deemed medium-sized (0.01 to 0.1%). The chain joins TRBV28 to TRBJ2-6, with TRBD1 matching 7 bases. Germline trimming cut 5 bases from V and 0 bases from J; bases unmatched to any gene: 4. The CDR3 loop spans 16 amino acids. Germline V CDR1 and CDR2: MDHEN, SYDVKM. The CDR3 loop is CASSRQGYSGANVLTF. CDR3 in DNA: TGTGCCAGCAGTCGACAGGGTTACTCTGGGGCCAACGTCCTGACTTTC. The full variable domain, with the rest looked up from reference TRBV28 and TRBJ2-6, is DVKVTQSSRYLVKRTGEKVFLECVQDMDHENMFWYRQDPGLGLRLIYFSYDVKMKEKGDIPEGYSVSREKKERFSLILESASTNQTSMYLCASSRQGYSGANVLTFGAGSRLTVL.

A note on this clonotype: A read error may produce the germline difference seen at one junction end. The chain links TRBV28 to TRBJ2-5, with D unresolved. Germline V gene lookup returns CDR1 MDHEN and CDR2 SYDVKM. The CDR3 contains 13 residues. The DNA for the CDR3 is TGTGCCAGCAGAACCGGGCCACAAGCGCCCCAGTCCTTC. This gives the protein CASRTGPQAPQSF.

The chain joins TRBV7-2 to TRBJ2-1; D uncertain. The CDR3 totals 14 residues. Deletions cut 8 bases from V and 13 bases from J, with 24 bases between. Germline CDR1 and CDR2: SGHTA and FQGNSA. CDR3 nucleotides: TGTGCCAGCCGCCTCCTCGCTGCCTTGACTTATCAGTTCTTC. The encoded protein is CASRLLAALTYQFF.

By share, this clonotype counts as medium-sized (0.01 to 0.1%). The DNA of the CDR3 is TGTGCCAGCAGCCGGCGGACTAGCGGGATAGATACGCAGTATTTT. This gives the protein CASSRRTSGIDTQYF. The V gene is TRBV7-2, the J gene TRBJ2-3; 12 bases are shared with TRBD2. The CDR3 totals 15 residues. Germline trimming cut 5 bases from V and 5 bases from J; bases unmatched to any gene: 5. The germline CDR1 and CDR2 sequences are SGHTA and FQGNSA.